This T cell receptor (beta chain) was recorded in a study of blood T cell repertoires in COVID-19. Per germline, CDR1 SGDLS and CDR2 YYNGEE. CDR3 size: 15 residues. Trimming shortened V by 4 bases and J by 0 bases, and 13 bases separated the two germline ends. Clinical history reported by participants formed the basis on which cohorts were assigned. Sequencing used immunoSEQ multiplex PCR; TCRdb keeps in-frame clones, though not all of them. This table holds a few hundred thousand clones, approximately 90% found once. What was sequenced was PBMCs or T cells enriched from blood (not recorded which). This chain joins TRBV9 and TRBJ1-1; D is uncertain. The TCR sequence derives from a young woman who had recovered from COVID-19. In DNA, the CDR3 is TGTGCCAGCAGCACCCCGGACGGGATGAACACTGAAGCTTTCTTT. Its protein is CASSTPDGMNTEAFF.